Each of the 28 T cell receptor beta chains below was sequenced from the same sample in a study of CD8 T cells in ankylosing spondylitis. TCRdb ran MiXCR on the 5' RACE reads and lists one entry per CDR3 protein. The data show about 320,000 distinct CDR3 sequences, with around 10% seen just once and about a tenth held by the top ten. The source material was blood, either unsorted or a sorted T cell fraction (not recorded which). These receptors came from a female donor with ankylosing spondylitis or in good health (not recorded which).

In this sample, this clonotype turned up many times. This chain links TRBV20-1 with TRBJ1-3, with 12 bases matching TRBD1. CDR1 and CDR2 (germline): DFQATT, SNEGSKA (reference sequence). Trimming cost V 0 bases and J 3 bases; bases outside gene matches: 9. This CDR3 contains 18 residues. The CDR3 nucleotides are TGCAGTGCTAGAGATAGGTTCGGGACAGGGGGCTTTGGAAACACCATATATTTT. Translating it yields CSARDRFGTGGFGNTIYF.

This clonotype showed up just a few times. The CDR3 loop is CSARSAGGAGELFF. DNA for the CDR3: TGCAGTGCTAGGTCGGCAGGGGGTGCCGGGGAGCTGTTTTTT. The chain carries TRBV20-1 and TRBJ2-2; 7 positions agree with TRBD1. Germline assignment: CDR1 DFQATT and CDR2 SNEGSKA (reference sequence). The CDR3 is made up of 14 amino acids. Trimming at V came to 3 bases and at J to 6 bases, leaving 7 bases not matched to a gene.

This clonotype came up many times. J is TRBJ2-1 and V is TRBV12-3 or TRBV12-4; 11 bases are a match to TRBD2. Trimming took 6 bases from V and 8 from J; bases not matched to a gene: 9. The CDR3 is 15 residues long. The DNA of the CDR3 is TGTGCCAGCAGCTTAACTAGCGGGAGAGCCGATGAGCAGTTCTTC. Its protein is CASSLTSGRADEQFF.

The rearrangement links TRBV7-8 to TRBJ1-5, with D uncertain. V dropped 4 bases and J dropped 7 bases, with 8 bases sitting between them. The CDR3 consists of 12 residues. Germline V gene lookup returns CDR1 SGHVS and CDR2 FQNEAQ. The CDR3 region has the DNA TGTGCCAGCAGCTCGAACGAACAGCCCCAGCATTTT. This encodes CASSSNEQPQHF.

This clonotype was seen at least ten times. V gene TRBV27 combines with J gene TRBJ2-7; 9 bases line up with TRBD1. Germline V gene lookup returns CDR1 MNHEY and CDR2 SMNVEV (reference sequence). This CDR3 has 15 amino acids. The V gene end was trimmed by 5 bases and the J gene end by 4 bases; junction bases not matched to a gene: 9. As DNA, the CDR3 is TGTGCCAGCAGTACATACAGGGGGCCGAGGTACGAGCAGTACTTC. This encodes CASSTYRGPRYEQYF.

In its sample, this clonotype was seen many times. The DNA for the CDR3 is TGCGCCAGCAGCCATTGGACAGACAGGGATGCAGATACGCAGTATTTT. It codes for CASSHWTDRDADTQYF. This rearrangement joins TRBV5-1 to TRBJ2-3; 7 bases map to TRBD1. Looked up from germline, CDR1 is SGHRS and CDR2 is YFSETQ. With 4 bases clipped from V and 4 bases from J, the junction kept 12 bases outside the gene matches. The CDR3 sequence is 16 residues long.

The chain has TRBV27 and TRBJ2-5; a possible D gene is TRBD2 (6 bases). The CDR3 is 14 amino acids. V was cut by 3 bases and J by 4 bases, with 12 bases left in between. Germline CDR1 is MNHEY and CDR2 is SMNVEV (reference sequence). The CDR3 is CASSFRGTVETQYF. The CDR3 DNA is TGTGCCAGCAGTTTTCGGGGGACGGTAGAGACCCAGTACTTC.

This clonotype was counted ten times or more. The chain uses TRBV29-1 and TRBJ2-1; D not certain. Trimming removed 0 bases from V and 4 bases from J, with 10 bases in between. Looked up from germline, CDR1 is SQVTM and CDR2 is ANQGSEA. The CDR3 runs to 14 residues. The CDR3: CSVEDRDGYNEQFF. The CDR3 DNA is TGCAGCGTTGAAGATAGGGATGGTTACAATGAGCAGTTCTTC.

Points on this clonotype: A junction end diverges from the germline sequence, so it may reflect a read error. The gene calls are TRBV3-1 and TRBJ2-6; D gene unclear. The CDR3 consists of 19 residues. Germline loops: CDR1 LGHDT, CDR2 YNNKEL (reference sequence). CDR3 in amino acids: CACSQRLGRSLSGANVLTF. The CDR3 bases are TGTGCCTGCAGCCAGCGTTTAGGACGCTCACTCTCTGGGGCCAACGTCCTGACTTTC.

There are many counts of this clonotype. The V gene is TRBV7-9, the J gene TRBJ1-1; perhaps TRBD1 as D (6 bases). Trimming left V 6 bases short and J 3 bases short, with 11 bases between. Germline V CDR1 and CDR2: SEHNR, FQNEAQ (reference sequence). CDR3 size: 13 residues. The DNA of the CDR3 is TGTGCCAGCAGGACCGGGACATACACTGAAGCTTTCTTT. Amino acid sequence: CASRTGTYTEAFF.

The sample holds many counts of this clonotype. This chain connects TRBV15 to TRBJ1-2; D not certain. Germline CDR1 reads LNHNV; CDR2 reads YYDKDF (reference sequence). This CDR3 contains 12 residues. V was pared by 1 base and J by 7 bases, with 7 bases between. As DNA, the CDR3 is TGTGCCACCAGCAGAGCTTCATCTGGCTACACCTTC. Encoded protein: CATSRASSGYTF. Full variable domain (missing parts from reference TRBV15 and TRBJ1-2): DAMVIQNPRYQVTQFGKPVTLSCSQTLNHNVMYWYQQKSSQAPKLLFHYYDKDFNNEADTPDNFQSRRPNTSFCFLDIRSPGLGDTAMYLCATSRASSGYTFGSGTRLTVV.

The table lists this clonotype with a few counts. The chain has TRBV7-9 and TRBJ2-1; D unresolved. Trimming removed 0 bases from V and 5 bases from J, with 11 bases in between. Germline V lookup: CDR1 SEHNR, CDR2 FQNEAQ (reference sequence). The CDR3 has 15 amino acids. The CDR3 DNA sequence: TGTGCCAGCAGCTTAGCGATCGACCTAGACAATGAGCAGTTCTTC. This gives the protein CASSLAIDLDNEQFF. Full variable domain (remainder filled in from reference TRBV7-9 and TRBJ2-1): DTGVSQNPRHKITKRGQNVTFRCDPISEHNRLYWYRQTLGQGPEFLTYFQNEAQLEKSRLLSDRFSAERPKGSFSTLEIQRTEQGDSAMYLCASSLAIDLDNEQFFGPGTRLTVL.

In its sample, this clonotype was seen a few times. The chain carries TRBV18 and TRBJ2-1; D not resolved. Germline CDR1 and CDR2: KGHSH and LQKENI. The CDR3 covers 12 residues. Trimming removed 6 bases from V and 6 bases from J, with 9 bases in between. For the CDR3, the DNA is TGTGCCAGCTCGATGGAACGCAATGAGCAGTTCTTC. Translation: CASSMERNEQFF.

This clonotype was seen a handful of times. The chain uses TRBV11-2 and TRBJ1-6, with a tentative D call TRBD1 (5 bases). The CDR3 totals 18 residues. V lost 4 bases and J 2 bases, leaving 18 bases between the germline ends. The germline V gene has CDR1 SGHAT and CDR2 FQNNGV. CDR3 in amino acids: CASSSSRGGNTYNSPLHF. The CDR3, as DNA: TGTGCCAGCAGCTCTTCAAGGGGAGGGAACACCTATAATTCACCCCTCCACTTT.

This clonotype showed up many times. The chain uses TRBV27 and TRBJ2-7; 7 bases fit TRBD2. Trimming removed 2 bases from V and 3 bases from J; junction bases left unmatched: 7. This CDR3 region has 15 residues. The V gene's germline CDR1 is MNHEY and CDR2 SMNVEV (reference sequence). CDR3 coding DNA: TGTGCCAGCAGTTTACGAAGCGGGACGTACTACGAGCAGTACTTC. Translation: CASSLRSGTYYEQYF.

This clonotype was detected ten times or more. The chain carries TRBV7-9 and TRBJ2-1; TRBD1 agrees at 8 bases. CDR3 length equals 16 residues. Per the germline V gene, CDR1 is SEHNR and CDR2 is FQNEAQ (reference sequence). J lost 6 bases, V lost 5 bases, and 12 bases had no gene match. The CDR3 protein is CASSPGQGIWLNEQFF. In DNA form, the CDR3 reads TGTGCCAGCAGCCCCGGACAGGGTATATGGCTCAATGAGCAGTTCTTC. Supplemented by reference TRBV7-9 and TRBJ2-1, the full variable domain reads DTGVSQNPRHKITKRGQNVTFRCDPISEHNRLYWYRQTLGQGPEFLTYFQNEAQLEKSRLLSDRFSAERPKGSFSTLEIQRTEQGDSAMYLCASSPGQGIWLNEQFFGPGTRLTVL.

This chain uses TRBV20-1 with TRBJ2-3, with D hard to call. Looked up from germline, CDR1 is DFQATT and CDR2 is SNEGSKA (reference sequence). The CDR3 contains 12 residues. V dropped 3 bases and J dropped 4 bases, with 8 bases sitting between them. CDR3 bases: TGCAGTGCTAGGAGGCTAGCAGATACGCAGTATTTT. Its protein is CSARRLADTQYF.

This clonotype has at least ten counts. The rearrangement uses TRBV28 and TRBJ1-4; D remains ambiguous. Germline loops: CDR1 MDHEN, CDR2 SYDVKM. V shed 6 bases and J shed 3 bases, with 11 bases lying between them. CDR3 length: 14 residues. The CDR3 coding sequence is TGTGCCAGCAGCTACCGGGAGGCTAATGAAAAACTGTTTTTT. The encoded protein is CASSYREANEKLFF.

At least ten counts were recorded for this clonotype. At one end, the junction sequence differs from germline, possibly due to a read error. The J gene is TRBJ1-1, the V gene TRBV19, with a possible D match to TRBD1 (5 bases). Germline V CDR1 and CDR2: LNHDA, SQIVND (reference sequence). This CDR3 is 11 amino acids long. The chain's CDR3 is CASGGGTEAFF. The CDR3 nucleotides are TGTGCCAGTGGCGGCGGGACTGAAGCTTTCTTC.

This clonotype has ten or more counts. J is TRBJ1-2 and V is TRBV4-2; D is possibly TRBD1 (6 bases). The germline CDR1 and CDR2 sequences are LGHNA and YNFKEQ. The V end lost 8 bases, the J end lost 0 bases, and 13 bases lay between the germline ends. The CDR3 covers 14 residues. CDR3 sequence reads: CASRPTGTNYGYTF. CDR3 DNA: TGTGCCAGCCGACCTACAGGGACTAACTATGGCTACACCTTC.

J is TRBJ2-3 and V is TRBV4-2; D gene uncertain. CDR3 length equals 16 residues. Germline-derived CDR1 and CDR2 are LGHNA and YNFKEQ. V lost 0 bases, J lost 0 bases, and 10 bases lay in between. The chain's CDR3 is CASSQDAVQSTDTQYF. The CDR3 DNA reads as TGTGCCAGCAGCCAAGATGCGGTTCAGAGCACAGATACGCAGTATTTT.

This clonotype was seen repeatedly, ten times or more. The chain combines TRBV20-1 with TRBJ2-5, with D possibly TRBD2 on 6 matching bases. Germline CDR1 is DFQATT and CDR2 is SNEGSKA (reference sequence). The CDR3 runs 13 residues. V lost 3 bases, J lost 1 base, and 9 bases lay in between. This CDR3 is CSASSGVQETQYF. The DNA for the CDR3 is TGCAGTGCTAGTTCGGGGGTCCAAGAGACCCAGTACTTC.

The chain combines TRBV3-1 with TRBJ2-7, with 9 bases that match TRBD2. J gave up 4 bases and V 1 base, and 2 bases lay outside the gene matches. The CDR3 extends over 14 amino acids. The V gene's germline CDR1 is LGHDT and CDR2 YNNKEL (reference sequence). CDR3 nucleotide sequence: TGTGCCAGCAGCCAAGGTAGCGGGAGTTACGAGCAGTACTTC. Protein product: CASSQGSGSYEQYF.

This clonotype was seen ten or more times. V gene TRBV27 combines with J gene TRBJ2-1; the D is unclear. With 8 bases removed from V and 12 bases from J, the gap between germline ends came to 17 bases. Germline V gene sequence: CDR1 MNHEY, CDR2 SMNVEV (reference sequence). The CDR3 has 12 residues. CDR3 region: CASGPPGVGQFF. The CDR3 DNA follows: TGTGCCAGCGGACCTCCTGGCGTCGGGCAGTTCTTC.

This chain uses TRBV28 with TRBJ2-7; D gene unclear. From germline, CDR1 is MDHEN and CDR2 SYDVKM. V gave up 1 base and J gave up 3 bases, with 7 bases separating them. The CDR3 runs 13 residues. The CDR3: CASSLLPDYEQYF. CDR3 in DNA: TGTGCCAGCAGTTTATTGCCAGACTACGAGCAGTACTTC.

The rearrangement uses TRBV7-6 and TRBJ2-3; D possibly corresponds to TRBD1 (7 bases). Between the trimmed V and J ends, which lost 6 bases and 6 bases, there was a span of 16 bases. Germline CDR1 is SGHVS and CDR2 is FNYEAQ. CDR3 size: 14 residues. CDR3 sequence: CASRKRRGADTQYF. The CDR3 coding sequence is TGTGCCAGCAGAAAACGCAGGGGGGCCGATACGCAGTATTTT.

CDR3 coding DNA: TGTGCCAGCAGTTTGGGAGGGGGGGCTCCAGATACGCAGTATTTT. Protein: CASSLGGGAPDTQYF. The chain employs TRBV12-3 or TRBV12-4 and TRBJ2-3; weak D call: TRBD2 (7 bases). The V end lost 3 bases, the J end lost 4 bases, and 14 bases lay between the germline ends. The CDR3 spans 15 residues.

This clonotype showed up many times. The chain couples TRBV5-1 to TRBJ1-1; D is unresolved. The CDR3 is 14 residues long. V was shortened by 4 bases and J by 1 base, with 11 bases between the two germline ends. Looked up from germline, CDR1 is SGHRS and CDR2 is YFSETQ. Here the CDR3 DNA reads TGCGCCAGCAGCCTGGGGATGGCGAACACTGAAGCTTTCTTT. This gives the protein CASSLGMANTEAFF.